This T cell receptor beta chain was sequenced for a study of blood T cells in healthy people across ages. The individuals who served as donors were healthy Caucasians living in Russia, aged roughly 6 to 100. Total RNA extracted from each sample amounted to at least 5.5 micrograms. There are a few counts of this clonotype. Its target is unknown. The germline V gene encodes CDR1 SGHTA and CDR2 FQGTGA. The CDR3 consists of 15 residues. V lost 5 bases and J lost 1, with 13 bases in between. Study outcomes and limitations: Without sorted subsets, naive and antigen-experienced compartments could not be conclusively compared.

A second PCR of 7 to 11 cycles used a sample-barcoded 5' primer and a J-beta primer mix. TCRdb fed the 5' RACE reads into MiXCR, producing one record per CDR3 protein. Of about a million distinct CDR3 sequences detected, about 53% appear once; the ten largest clones hold around 21%. The sequence was collected from an older woman in good health. Sequenced input: blood. This chain joins TRBV7-3 and TRBJ2-3, with D maybe TRBD1 (6 bases). DNA for the CDR3: TGTGCCAGCAGCCCGGACAGTGGCGGCACAGATACGCAGTATTTT. Protein sequence: CASSPDSGGTDTQYF.